These 16 T cell receptor beta chains came from one sample sequenced in a study of blood T cell repertoires in COVID-19. Using immunoSEQ multiplex PCR, the repertoire was profiled, and TCRdb retains in-frame clones only, with some absent. The sample shows 300,000 to 450,000 clones, more than 85% of them seen only once. Sequenced input: peripheral blood. The receptor set was obtained from a human donor in a cohort sampled during active COVID-19.

CDR3 protein: CASSPRWGEKTQYF. The CDR3 DNA follows: TGCGCCAGCAGCCCAAGGTGGGGGGAAAAGACCCAGTACTTC. The V gene is TRBV4-1, the J gene TRBJ2-5, with D possibly TRBD2 on 6 matching bases. Germline CDR1 is MGHRA and CDR2 is YSYEKL. V lost 4 bases and J lost 6, with 15 bases in between. This CDR3 spans 14 amino acids.

The chain links TRBV15 to TRBJ2-7, with D possibly TRBD1 on 6 matching bases. The CDR3 sequence is 14 residues long. In germline, CDR1 is LNHNV, CDR2 YYDKDF (reference sequence). Trimming left V 5 bases short and J 6 bases short, with 17 bases between. The CDR3 reads CATSYRARGGEQYF. CDR3 bases: TGTGCCACCAGCTATCGCGCACGAGGGGGCGAGCAGTACTTC.

This chain joins TRBV2 and TRBJ1-4; TRBD1 might be the D (5 bases). The CDR3 has 13 amino acids. Trimming took off 2 bases at V and 8 bases at J, with 9 bases between the two ends. Germline V gives CDR1 SNHLY, CDR2 FYNNEI. CDR3 DNA: TGTGCCAGCAGTGAACAGGGTTGGGAAAAACTGTTTTTT. It is translated as CASSEQGWEKLFF.

The V and J genes are TRBV12-3 or TRBV12-4 and TRBJ2-7; D unclear. Trimming cost V 2 bases and J 6 bases, with 8 bases left between them. CDR3 length: 12 residues. This chain's CDR3 is CASSLSAVEQYF. CDR3 sequence (DNA): TGTGCCAGCAGTTTATCCGCGGTCGAGCAGTACTTC.

CDR3 region: CASSSGTSSNQPQHF. The CDR3 nucleotides read TGTGCCAGCAGCTCCGGGACTTCAAGCAATCAGCCCCAGCATTTT. V is TRBV5-5 and J is TRBJ1-5; TRBD1 might be the D (5 bases). The CDR3 loop spans 15 amino acids. Germline assignment: CDR1 SGHKS and CDR2 YYEKEE (reference sequence). Trimming stripped 3 bases from V and 1 base from J, with 11 bases between.

The CDR3 DNA sequence: TGCAGCGTTGACCAGGGTTTGGACACTGAAGCTTTCTTT. Its protein product is CSVDQGLDTEAFF. The chain links TRBV29-1 to TRBJ1-1, with D maybe TRBD1 (5 bases). The CDR3 is made up of 13 amino acids. V lost 3 bases and J lost 3, with 11 bases in between. Germline V gene lookup returns CDR1 SQVTM and CDR2 ANQGSEA.

This chain uses TRBV27 with TRBJ2-7; 7 bases fit TRBD2. This CDR3 has 16 residues. Per the germline V gene, CDR1 is MNHEY and CDR2 is SMNVEV (reference sequence). V was pared by 6 bases and J by 6 bases, with 17 bases of the junction left unmatched. Here the CDR3 DNA reads TGTGCCAGCAGGCCCGCACAAAGCGGGACCCCCTTCGAGCAGTACTTC. This gives the protein CASRPAQSGTPFEQYF.

CDR3 sequence: CASSGGSANTGELFF. The DNA for the CDR3 is TGTGCCAGCAGCGGCGGGTCCGCGAACACCGGGGAGCTGTTTTTT. V gene TRBV7-2 combines with J gene TRBJ2-2; TRBD2 might be the D (5 bases). CDR1 is SGHTA, CDR2 FQGNSA, per germline. The V and J ends lost 5 bases and 0 bases respectively, with 10 bases between them. The CDR3 spans 15 residues.

This chain links TRBV7-9 with TRBJ2-1, with TRBD2 matching over 7 bases. Per germline, CDR1 SEHNR and CDR2 FQNEAQ (reference sequence). The CDR3 contains 13 residues. V lost 0 bases and J lost 8; bases outside the gene matches: 1. The CDR3: CASSLATSYEQFF. In DNA form, the CDR3 reads TGTGCCAGCAGCTTAGCGACTAGCTATGAGCAGTTCTTC.

The rearrangement uses TRBV16 and TRBJ2-7; 10 bases are a match to TRBD1. After removal of 0 bases from V and 7 bases from J, the junction contained 6 bases not matched to a gene. The CDR3 sequence is 15 residues long. Germline V lookup: CDR1 KGHSY, CDR2 FQNENV. Written as DNA, the CDR3 is TGTGCCAGCAGCCAATCCGGGACAGGGGAAGAGGAGCAGTACTTC. It specifies CASSQSGTGEEEQYF.

In this sample, this clone turned up a few times. The rearrangement uses TRBV15 and TRBJ2-7; 9 positions agree with TRBD1. J lost 1 base, V lost 3 bases, and 7 bases had no gene match. Per germline, CDR1 LNHNV and CDR2 YYDKDF (reference sequence). The length of the CDR3 is 16 residues. For the CDR3, the DNA is TGTGCCACCAGCAGCGACAGGGGGGTACGGTCCTACGAGCAGTACTTC. Residues: CATSSDRGVRSYEQYF.

The chain employs TRBV5-1 and TRBJ2-1; the match to TRBD2 covers 12 bases. The CDR3 runs 18 residues. From germline, CDR1 is SGHRS and CDR2 YFSETQ. The V gene end was trimmed by 2 bases and the J gene end by 5 bases; junction bases not matched to a gene: 11. The CDR3 is CASSFDFPGLAGNNEQFF. As DNA, the CDR3 is TGCGCCAGCAGCTTCGATTTTCCCGGACTAGCGGGAAACAATGAGCAGTTCTTC. Variable domain in full (rest from reference TRBV5-1 and TRBJ2-1): KAGVTQTPRYLIKTRGQQVTLSCSPISGHRSVSWYQQTPGQGLQFLFEYFSETQRNKGNFPGRFSGRQFSNSRSEMNVSTLELGDSALYLCASSFDFPGLAGNNEQFFGPGTRLTVL.

This clone was observed a handful of times. V and J are TRBV5-1 and TRBJ1-2; no firm D call. The V end was cut by 0 bases, the J end by 7 bases, with 10 bases between. CDR1 is SGHRS, CDR2 YFSETQ, per germline. The CDR3 sequence is 13 residues long. For the CDR3, the DNA is TGCGCCAGCAGCTTGGTTGGGCTCTCTGGCTACACCTTC. It is translated as CASSLVGLSGYTF.

The V gene is TRBV10-3, the J gene TRBJ1-2, with D possibly TRBD1 on 6 matching bases. CDR3 length equals 14 residues. The V end was cut by 4 bases, the J end by 4 bases, with 13 bases between. Germline CDR1 reads ENHRY; CDR2 reads SYGVKD. In DNA form, the CDR3 reads TGTGCCATCAGTGGGGGGGGCATTGGCTATGGCTACACCTTC. Protein product: CAISGGGIGYGYTF.

The chain carries TRBV27 and TRBJ1-1, with D uncertain. Germline V lookup: CDR1 MNHEY, CDR2 SMNVEV (reference sequence). V was trimmed by 0 bases and J by 4 bases, leaving 12 bases between them. CDR3 length: 15 amino acids. The CDR3 loop is CASSLSRGLGTEAFF. CDR3 bases: TGTGCCAGCAGTTTATCAAGAGGGTTGGGCACTGAAGCTTTCTTT.

V and J are TRBV7-9 and TRBJ2-2; 7 bases match TRBD1. The CDR3 totals 14 residues. Trimming cost V 5 bases and J 4 bases; bases outside gene matches: 4. Germline-derived CDR1 and CDR2 are SEHNR and FQNEAQ (reference sequence). The CDR3 DNA sequence: TGTGCCAGCAGCCCTCCAGGGGGCACCGGGGAGCTGTTTTTT. Its translation is CASSPPGGTGELFF. The variable domain in full, completed from reference TRBV7-9 and TRBJ2-2, reads DTGVSQNPRHKITKRGQNVTFRCDPISEHNRLYWYRQTLGQGPEFLTYFQNEAQLEKSRLLSDRFSAERPKGSFSTLEIQRTEQGDSAMYLCASSPPGGTGELFFGEGSRLTVL.